This entry is about one T cell receptor beta chain. Antigen specificity is unknown. Primers used in a second PCR of about 7 to 12 cycles were a sample-barcoded 5' primer and a J-beta primer mix. From the 5' RACE reads, TCRdb called clonotypes with MiXCR, one entry per CDR3 protein. The table includes roughly 720,000 distinct CDR3 sequences, less than 70% detected once. The data were obtained in a study of blood T cells in healthy people across ages. Study-level results: The donors' CMV status was not determined, possibly confounding changes in expanded clonotypes. Older age coincided with a roughly linear decline in TCR beta diversity per million T cells.

This CDR3 has 14 amino acids. Germline loops: CDR1 SEHNR, CDR2 FQNEAQ (reference sequence). The trim removed 5 bases at V and 3 bases at J, leaving 7 bases unmatched. The material sequenced was blood. The chain couples TRBV7-9 to TRBJ2-7, with 7 bases matching TRBD1. The clonotype was recovered from a man older than 75 in good health. The CDR3, as DNA: TGTGCCAGCAGCCTCGTTTCAGGGGGCTACGAGCAGTACTTC. It encodes CASSLVSGGYEQYF.